The entry below describes one T cell receptor beta chain. J gave up 7 bases and V 11 bases, and 13 bases lay outside the gene matches. The CDR3 totals 14 residues. The V gene's germline CDR1 is ENHRY and CDR2 SYGVKD. As originally analysed: Reference gene primer amplification gave nucleated cell count estimates. The data were produced by immunoSEQ multiplex PCR, yet TCRdb's version contains in-frame clones alone and is incomplete. V, J and clone size are those of that table, while D and trimming were read from the DNA. Of about 230,000 clones in the sample, roughly 88% were seen once. This record comes from a study of blood T cell repertoires in COVID-19. Study-wide background: Material from acute and convalescent COVID-19 was sourced from the United States, Italy and Spain. PBMCs, B-cell-depleted T cells, or T cells provided the cDNA or gDNA that made up the material.

This sequence joins TRBV10-3 and TRBJ1-4, with 7 bases matching TRBD1. This TCR came from a middle-aged man with acute or convalescent COVID-19. Sequenced sample: peripheral blood. CDR3 region: CAARPGTDGEKLFF. The CDR3 nucleotides are TGTGCCGCCCGCCCCGGGACAGATGGTGAAAAACTGTTTTTT.